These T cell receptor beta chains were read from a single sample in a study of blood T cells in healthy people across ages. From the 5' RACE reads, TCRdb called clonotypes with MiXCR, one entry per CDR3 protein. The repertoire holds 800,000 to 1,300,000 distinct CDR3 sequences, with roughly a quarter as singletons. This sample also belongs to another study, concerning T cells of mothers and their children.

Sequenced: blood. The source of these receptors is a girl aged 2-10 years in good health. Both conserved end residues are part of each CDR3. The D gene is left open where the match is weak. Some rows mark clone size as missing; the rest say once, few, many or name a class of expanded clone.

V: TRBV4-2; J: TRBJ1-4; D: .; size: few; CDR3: CASSQEGGTNEKLFF; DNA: TGTGCCAGCAGCCAAGAAGGGGGGACTAATGAAAAACTGTTTTTT
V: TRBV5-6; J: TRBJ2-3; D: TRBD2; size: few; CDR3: CASTGWEAGVGDTQYF; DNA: TGTGCCAGCACGGGATGGGAAGCGGGGGTCGGAGATACGCAGTATTTT
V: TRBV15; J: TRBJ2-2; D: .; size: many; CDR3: CATTRRENTGELFF; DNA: TGTGCCACCACTCGTCGAGAGAACACCGGGGAGCTGTTTTTT
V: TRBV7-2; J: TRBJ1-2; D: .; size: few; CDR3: CASSLIEGTSWDGYTF; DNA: TGTGCCAGCAGCTTGATTGAGGGTACATCGTGGGATGGCTACACCTTC
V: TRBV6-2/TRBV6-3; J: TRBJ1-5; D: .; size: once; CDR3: CASREWAGNQPQHF; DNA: TGTGCCAGCAGGGAGTGGGCAGGGAATCAGCCCCAGCATTTT
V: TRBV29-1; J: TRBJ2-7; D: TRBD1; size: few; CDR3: CSVERTGTTYEQYF; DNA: TGCAGCGTTGAAAGGACAGGCACAACCTACGAGCAGTACTTC
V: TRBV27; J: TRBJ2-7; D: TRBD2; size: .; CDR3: CASSPRREGYEQYF; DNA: TGTGCCAGCAGTCCCCGGCGGGAGGGCTACGAGCAGTACTTC
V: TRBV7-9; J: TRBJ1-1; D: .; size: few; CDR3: CATTRGANTEAFF; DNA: TGTGCCACGACCCGAGGGGCGAACACTGAAGCTTTCTTT
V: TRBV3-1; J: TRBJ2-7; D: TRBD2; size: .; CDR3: CASSQDTSGEKEQYF; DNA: TGTGCCAGCAGCCAAGATACTAGCGGTGAGAAGGAGCAGTACTTC
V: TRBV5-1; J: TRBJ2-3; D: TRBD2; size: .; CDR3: CASSPSAGGFRTDTQYF; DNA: TGCGCCAGCAGCCCGTCGGCGGGGGGATTCCGCACAGATACGCAGTATTTT
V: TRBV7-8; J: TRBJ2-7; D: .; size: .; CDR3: CASSLYGDSYEQYF; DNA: TGTGCCAGCAGCTTATACGGGGACTCCTACGAGCAGTACTTC
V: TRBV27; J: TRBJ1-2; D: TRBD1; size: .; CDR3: CASSPPQGVRDGYTF; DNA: TGTGCCAGCAGTCCCCCCCAGGGGGTAAGGGATGGCTACACCTTC
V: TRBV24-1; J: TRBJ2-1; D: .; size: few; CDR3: CATSDRTVSLHNEQFF; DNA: TGTGCCACCAGTGATCGGACAGTTAGTCTGCACAATGAGCAGTTCTTC
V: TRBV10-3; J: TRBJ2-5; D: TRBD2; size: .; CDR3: CAIRKGLAGEYQETQYF; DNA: TGTGCCATCAGGAAAGGGCTAGCGGGAGAATACCAAGAGACCCAGTACTTC
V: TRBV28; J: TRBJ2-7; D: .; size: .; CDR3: CASSGIHLLNYEQYF; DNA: TGTGCCAGCAGTGGGATACACCTCTTAAACTACGAGCAGTACTTC
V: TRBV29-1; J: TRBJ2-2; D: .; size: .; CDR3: CSVTSFDDNTGELFF; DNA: TGCAGCGTTACGAGTTTTGATGATAACACCGGGGAGTTGTTTTTT
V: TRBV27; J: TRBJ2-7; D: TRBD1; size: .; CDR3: CASSTGQGAILGFYEQYF; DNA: TGTGCCAGCAGTACGGGACAGGGGGCGATCCTGGGGTTCTACGAGCAGTACTTC
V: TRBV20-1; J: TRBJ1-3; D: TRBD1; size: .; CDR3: CSAAAIQGDNTIYF; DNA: TGCAGTGCCGCGGCGATACAGGGGGATAACACCATATATTTT
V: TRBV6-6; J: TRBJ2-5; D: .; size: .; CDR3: CASSYSISWGVTQETQYF; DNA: TGTGCCAGCAGTTACTCGATTTCGTGGGGGGTGACTCAAGAGACCCAGTACTTC
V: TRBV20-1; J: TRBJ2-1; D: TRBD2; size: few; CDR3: CSASPAGGIHEQFF; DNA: TGCAGTGCTTCCCCGGCGGGAGGGATCCATGAGCAGTTCTTC
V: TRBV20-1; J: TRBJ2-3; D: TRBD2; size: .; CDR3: CSARATSGRRTDTQYF; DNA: TGCAGCGCTAGGGCGACTAGCGGCCGTCGCACAGATACGCAGTATTTT
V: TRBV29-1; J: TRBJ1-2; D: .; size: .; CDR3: CSVANPQLSQGSGYGYTF; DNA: TGCAGCGTTGCCAACCCTCAACTTTCACAGGGTTCTGGGTATGGCTACACCTTC
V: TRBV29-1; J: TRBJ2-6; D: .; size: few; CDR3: CSVEEIEGSSGANVLTF; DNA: TGCAGCGTTGAAGAAATCGAGGGTAGCTCTGGGGCCAACGTCCTGACTTTC
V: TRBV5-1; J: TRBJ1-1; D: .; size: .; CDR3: CASSLSLGRMNTEAFF; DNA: TGCGCCAGCAGCTTGAGTTTGGGGAGAATGAACACTGAAGCTTTCTTT
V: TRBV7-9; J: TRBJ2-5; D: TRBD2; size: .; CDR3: CASSPIGPAGARQETQYF; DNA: TGTGCCAGCAGCCCCATCGGACCAGCGGGAGCCCGCCAAGAGACCCAGTACTTC
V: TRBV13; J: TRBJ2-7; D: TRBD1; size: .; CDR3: CASSLAGTALAYEQYF; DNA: TGTGCCAGCAGCTTAGCCGGGACAGCTCTCGCCTACGAGCAGTACTTC
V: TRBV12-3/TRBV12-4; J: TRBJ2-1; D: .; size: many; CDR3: CASSYGYGEQFF; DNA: TGTGCCAGCAGTTACGGGTACGGGGAGCAGTTCTTC
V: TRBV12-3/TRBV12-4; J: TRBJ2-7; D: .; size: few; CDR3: CASSPYPEPYYEQYF; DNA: TGTGCCAGCAGTCCCTACCCTGAGCCCTACTACGAGCAGTACTTC